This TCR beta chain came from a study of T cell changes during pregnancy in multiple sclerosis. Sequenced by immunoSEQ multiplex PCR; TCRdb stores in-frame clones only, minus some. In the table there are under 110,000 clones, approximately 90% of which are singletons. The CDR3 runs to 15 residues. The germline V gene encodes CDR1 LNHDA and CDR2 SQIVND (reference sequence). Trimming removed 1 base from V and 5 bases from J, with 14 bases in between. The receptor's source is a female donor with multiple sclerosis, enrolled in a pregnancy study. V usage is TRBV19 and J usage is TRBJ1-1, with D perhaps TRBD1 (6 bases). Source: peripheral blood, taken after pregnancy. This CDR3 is CASSIARGGGTEAFF. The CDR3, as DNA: TGTGCCAGTAGTATAGCCCGAGGGGGGGGAACTGAAGCTTTCTTT.